The T cell receptor beta chain under discussion was sequenced for a study of patients and donors after allogeneic stem cell transplantation. Trimming took 3 bases from V and 1 from J, leaving 15 bases between them. The CDR3 spans 16 residues. CDR1 and CDR2 from the germline V gene are SGDLS and YYNGEE. From the RT-PCR reads, TCRdb called clonotypes with MiXCR, one entry per CDR3 protein. The data hold about a million distinct CDR3 sequences, with 18% observed a single time. This clonotype was recorded a few times. The genes are TRBV9 and TRBJ2-3; D tentatively reads TRBD1 or TRBD2 (5 bases each). The sequence was obtained from a human donor who was either an allogeneic HSCT recipient or a stem cell or donor lymphocyte infusion donor (not recorded which). It is not recorded whose cells these are; they may come from a transplant donor. The sample taken for sequencing was blood, either unsorted or a sorted T cell fraction (not recorded which). DNA for the CDR3: TGTGCCAGCAGCGACCGAGGGGTTGGTCGCACAGATACGCAGTATTTT. Residues: CASSDRGVGRTDTQYF.